Here is one TCR beta chain with its context. Its antigen is unidentified. The sample is drawn from a study of lymphopenia after photon versus proton radiotherapy. Whole-study findings and limits: Photon-treated patients lost naive T cells and TCR diversity; proton-treated stayed stable. Oligoclonal CD8+ Temra expansion after nadir drove photon patients' diversity drop.

Trimming removed 3 bases at V and 7 bases at J, with 6 bases between. This CDR3 is 11 amino acids long. From germline, CDR1 is MGHDK and CDR2 SYGVNS. TCRdb's table, derived via immunoSEQ multiplex PCR, lists solely in-frame clones and lacks some. The table lists roughly 61,000 clones, roughly 87% of them singletons. The input for sequencing was peripheral blood, taken from a patient treated with proton-based radiotherapy. The TCR comes from a man older than 75 with esophageal cancer. The J gene is TRBJ1-2, the V gene TRBV25-1; TRBD1 is a possible D gene (5 bases). CDR3 DNA: TGTGCCAGCAGTGACGGGGGTGGCTACACCTTC. This sequence encodes CASSDGGGYTF.